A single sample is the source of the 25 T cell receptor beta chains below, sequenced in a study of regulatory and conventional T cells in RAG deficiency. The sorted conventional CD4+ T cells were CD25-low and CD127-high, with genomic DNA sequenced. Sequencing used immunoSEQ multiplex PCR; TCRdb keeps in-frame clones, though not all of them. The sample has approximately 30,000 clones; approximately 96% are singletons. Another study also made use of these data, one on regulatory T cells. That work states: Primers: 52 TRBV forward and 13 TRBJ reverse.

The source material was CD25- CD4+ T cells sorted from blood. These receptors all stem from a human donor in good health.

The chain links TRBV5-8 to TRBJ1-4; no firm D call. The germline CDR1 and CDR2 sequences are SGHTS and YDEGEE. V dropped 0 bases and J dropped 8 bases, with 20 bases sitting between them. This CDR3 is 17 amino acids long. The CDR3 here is CASSLALVSGASEKLFF. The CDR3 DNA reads TGTGCCAGCAGCTTGGCCCTTGTTTCAGGCGCTTCGGAAAAACTGTTTTTT.

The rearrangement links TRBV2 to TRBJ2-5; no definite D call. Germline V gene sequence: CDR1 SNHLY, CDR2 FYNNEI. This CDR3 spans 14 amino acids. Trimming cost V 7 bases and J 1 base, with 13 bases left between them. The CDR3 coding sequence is TGTGCCAGCAATCATGGGCCAGCCCAAGAGACCCAGTACTTC. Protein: CASNHGPAQETQYF.

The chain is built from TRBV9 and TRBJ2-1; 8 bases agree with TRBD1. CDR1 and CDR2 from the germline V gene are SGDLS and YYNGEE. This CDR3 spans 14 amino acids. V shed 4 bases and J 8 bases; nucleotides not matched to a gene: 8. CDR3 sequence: CASSRGQGRDEQFF. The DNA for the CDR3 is TGTGCCAGCAGCCGCGGACAGGGTAGGGATGAGCAGTTCTTC.

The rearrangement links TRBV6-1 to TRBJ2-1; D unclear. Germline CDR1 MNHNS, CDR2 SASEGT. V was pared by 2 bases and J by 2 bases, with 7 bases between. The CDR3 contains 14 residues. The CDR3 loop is CASSESRTYNEQFF. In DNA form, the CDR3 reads TGTGCCAGCAGTGAATCTAGAACCTACAATGAGCAGTTCTTC.

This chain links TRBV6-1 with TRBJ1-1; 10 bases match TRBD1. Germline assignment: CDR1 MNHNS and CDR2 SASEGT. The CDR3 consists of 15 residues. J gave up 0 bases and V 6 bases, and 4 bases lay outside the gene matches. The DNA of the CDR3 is TGTGCCAGCAGGCGGGACAGGGGCTTGAACACTGAAGCTTTCTTT. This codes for CASRRDRGLNTEAFF.

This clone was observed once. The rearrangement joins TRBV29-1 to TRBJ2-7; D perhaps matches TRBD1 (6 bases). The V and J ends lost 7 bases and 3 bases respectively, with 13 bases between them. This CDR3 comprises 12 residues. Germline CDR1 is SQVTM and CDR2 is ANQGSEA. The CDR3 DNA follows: TGCAGCGGAAAAAAGGGGGACTACGAGCAGTACTTC. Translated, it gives CSGKKGDYEQYF.

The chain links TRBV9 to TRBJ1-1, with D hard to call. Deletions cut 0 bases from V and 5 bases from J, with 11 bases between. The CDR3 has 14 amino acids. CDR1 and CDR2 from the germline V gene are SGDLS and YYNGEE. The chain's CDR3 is CASSVDPNLTEAFF. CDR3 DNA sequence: TGTGCCAGCAGCGTAGACCCAAATCTAACTGAAGCTTTCTTT. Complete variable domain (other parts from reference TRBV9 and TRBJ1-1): DSGVTQTPKHLITATGQRVTLRCSPRSGDLSVYWYQQSLDQGLQFLIQYYNGEERAKGNILERFSAQQFPDLHSELNLSSLELGDSALYFCASSVDPNLTEAFFGQGTRLTVV.

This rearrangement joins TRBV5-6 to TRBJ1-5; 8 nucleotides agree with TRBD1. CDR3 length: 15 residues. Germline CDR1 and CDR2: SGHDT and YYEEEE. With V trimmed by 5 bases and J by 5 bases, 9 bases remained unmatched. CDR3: CASSYRQGHYQPQHF. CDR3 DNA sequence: TGTGCCAGCAGTTACCGACAGGGGCATTATCAGCCCCAGCATTTT.

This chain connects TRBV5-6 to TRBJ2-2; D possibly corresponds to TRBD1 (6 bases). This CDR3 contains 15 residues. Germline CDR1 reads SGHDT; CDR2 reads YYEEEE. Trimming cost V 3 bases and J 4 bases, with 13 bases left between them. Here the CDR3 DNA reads TGTGCCAGCAGCTACTACAGGGCTCCCACCGGGGAGCTGTTTTTT. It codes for CASSYYRAPTGELFF.

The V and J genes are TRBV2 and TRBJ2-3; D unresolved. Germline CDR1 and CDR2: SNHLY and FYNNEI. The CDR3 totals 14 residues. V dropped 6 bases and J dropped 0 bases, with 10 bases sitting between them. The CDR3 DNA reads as TGTGCCAGCAGGGTTAGCACTAGCACAGATACGCAGTATTTT. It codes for CASRVSTSTDTQYF.

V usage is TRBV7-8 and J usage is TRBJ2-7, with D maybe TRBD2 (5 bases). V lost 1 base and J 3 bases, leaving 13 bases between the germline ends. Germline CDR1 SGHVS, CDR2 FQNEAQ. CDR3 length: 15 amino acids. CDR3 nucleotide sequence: TGTGCCAGCAGCTTAGTTACGGGGATGAACTACGAGCAGTACTTC. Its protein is CASSLVTGMNYEQYF.

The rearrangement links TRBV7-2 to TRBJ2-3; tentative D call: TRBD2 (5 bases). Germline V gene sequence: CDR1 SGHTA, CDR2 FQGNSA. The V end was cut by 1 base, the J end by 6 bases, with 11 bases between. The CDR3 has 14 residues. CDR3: CASSLGLAGDTQYF. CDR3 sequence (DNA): TGTGCCAGCAGCTTAGGTCTAGCTGGCGATACGCAGTATTTT.

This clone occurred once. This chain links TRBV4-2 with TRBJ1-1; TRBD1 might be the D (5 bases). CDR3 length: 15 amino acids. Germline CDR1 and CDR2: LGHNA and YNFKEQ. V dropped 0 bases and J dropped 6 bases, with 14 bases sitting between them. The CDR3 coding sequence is TGTGCCAGCAGCCAAGATTATGGGGGGGGAGCTGAAGCTTTCTTT. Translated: CASSQDYGGGAEAFF.

The CDR3 loop reads CASSMTSSYEQYF. The DNA of the CDR3 is TGTGCCAGTAGTATGACAAGCTCCTACGAGCAGTACTTC. V usage is TRBV19 and J usage is TRBJ2-7; D gene uncertain. CDR3 length: 13 amino acids. Germline lookup yields CDR1 LNHDA and CDR2 SQIVND (reference sequence). Trimming shortened V by 3 bases and J by 0 bases, and 6 bases separated the two germline ends.

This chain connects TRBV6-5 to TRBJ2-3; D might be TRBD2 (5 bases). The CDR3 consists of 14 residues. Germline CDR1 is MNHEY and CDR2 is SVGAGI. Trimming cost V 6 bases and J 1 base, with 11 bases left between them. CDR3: CASSRGLGTDTQYF. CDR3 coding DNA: TGTGCCAGCAGCCGAGGACTGGGCACAGATACGCAGTATTTT.

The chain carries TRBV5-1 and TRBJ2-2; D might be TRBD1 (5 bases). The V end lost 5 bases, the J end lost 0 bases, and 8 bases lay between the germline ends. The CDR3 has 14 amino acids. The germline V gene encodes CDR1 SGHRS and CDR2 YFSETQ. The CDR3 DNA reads TGCGCCAGCAGTGACAGAACGAACACCGGGGAGCTGTTTTTT. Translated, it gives CASSDRTNTGELFF.

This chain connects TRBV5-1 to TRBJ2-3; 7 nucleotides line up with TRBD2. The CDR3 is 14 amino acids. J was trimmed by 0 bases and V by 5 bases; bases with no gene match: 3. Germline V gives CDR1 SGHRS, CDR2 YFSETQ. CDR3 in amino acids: CASRRGESTDTQYF. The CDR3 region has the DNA TGCGCCAGCAGACGGGGGGAGAGCACAGATACGCAGTATTTT.

In DNA, the CDR3 is TGTGCCAGCAGCTTAGCGGGGCGGGGGGGAGGTGAGCAGTTCTTC. As protein: CASSLAGRGGGEQFF. This rearrangement joins TRBV7-9 to TRBJ2-1; 9 bases line up with TRBD2. With 0 bases clipped from V and 9 bases from J, the junction kept 6 bases outside the gene matches. The CDR3 runs to 15 residues. Germline V gene data show CDR1 as SEHNR and CDR2 as FQNEAQ (reference sequence).

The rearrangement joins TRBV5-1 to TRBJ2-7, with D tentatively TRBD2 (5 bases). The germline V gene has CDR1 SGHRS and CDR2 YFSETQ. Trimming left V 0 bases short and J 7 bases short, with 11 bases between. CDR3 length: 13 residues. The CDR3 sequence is CASSLGENREQYF. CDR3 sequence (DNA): TGCGCCAGCAGCTTGGGGGAGAACCGGGAGCAGTACTTC.

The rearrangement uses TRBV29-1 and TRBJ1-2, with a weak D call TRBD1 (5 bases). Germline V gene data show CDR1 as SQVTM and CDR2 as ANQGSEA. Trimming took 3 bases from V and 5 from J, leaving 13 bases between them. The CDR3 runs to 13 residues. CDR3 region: CSVDFGQGYGYTF. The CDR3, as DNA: TGCAGCGTTGATTTTGGTCAGGGTTATGGCTACACCTTC. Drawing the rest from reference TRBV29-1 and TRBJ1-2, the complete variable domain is SAVISQKPSRDICQRGTSLTIQCQVDSQVTMMFWYRQQPGQSLTLIATANQGSEATYESGFVIDKFPISRPNLTFSTLTVSNMSPEDSSIYLCSVDFGQGYGYTFGSGTRLTVV.

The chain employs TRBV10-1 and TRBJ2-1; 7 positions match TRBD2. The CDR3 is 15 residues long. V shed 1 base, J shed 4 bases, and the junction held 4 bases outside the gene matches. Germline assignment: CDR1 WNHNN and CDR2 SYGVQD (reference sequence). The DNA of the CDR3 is TGCGCCAGCAGTGAGTTAACGGGGGGATACAATGAGCAGTTCTTC. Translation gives CASSELTGGYNEQFF.

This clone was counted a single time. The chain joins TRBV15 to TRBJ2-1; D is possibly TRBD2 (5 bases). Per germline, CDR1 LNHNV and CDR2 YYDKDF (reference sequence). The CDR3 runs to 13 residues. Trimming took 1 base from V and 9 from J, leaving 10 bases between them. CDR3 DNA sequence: TGTGCCACCAGCAGAGTCCTAGCTCCTGAGCAGTTCTTC. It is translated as CATSRVLAPEQFF.

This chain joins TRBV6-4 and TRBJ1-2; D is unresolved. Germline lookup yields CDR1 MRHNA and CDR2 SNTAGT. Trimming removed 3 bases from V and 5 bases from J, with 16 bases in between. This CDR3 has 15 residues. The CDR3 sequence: CASSEGDPRYYGYTF. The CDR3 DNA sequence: TGTGCCAGCAGTGAAGGAGACCCGCGCTATTATGGCTACACCTTC.

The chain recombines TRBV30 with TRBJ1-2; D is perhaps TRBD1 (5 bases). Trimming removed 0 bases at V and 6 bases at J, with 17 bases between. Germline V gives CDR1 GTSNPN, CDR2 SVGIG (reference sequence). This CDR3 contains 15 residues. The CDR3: CAWSVSPGLRNGYTF. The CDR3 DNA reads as TGTGCCTGGAGTGTATCTCCAGGGTTGCGGAATGGCTACACCTTC.

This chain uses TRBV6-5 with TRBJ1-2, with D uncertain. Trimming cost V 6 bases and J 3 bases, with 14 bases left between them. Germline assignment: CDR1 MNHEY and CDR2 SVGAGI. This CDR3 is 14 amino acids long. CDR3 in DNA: TGTGCCAGCAGCCCCCACTGGTCATACTATGGCTACACCTTC. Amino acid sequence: CASSPHWSYYGYTF.